The clone carrying this T cell receptor (beta chain) was seen ten or more times. Its antigen is not known. The data originate from a study of T-cell reconstitution after alpha-beta-depleted transplantation in children. For TCRbeta, the library was prepared with unique molecular identifiers. Via MiXCR, TCRdb re-called the PCR reads, giving one row per CDR3 protein. The sample holds under 250,000 distinct CDR3 sequences, about 7% seen once. General study findings and limits: Hyperexpanded clones declined; after one year, newly produced T cells mostly supplied diversity. Several hundred graft clones that had expanded were reportedly the source of alpha-beta T cells about two months after transplant.

The V end lost 3 bases, the J end lost 5 bases, and 10 bases lay between the germline ends. The germline CDR1 and CDR2 sequences are KGHSH and LQKENI. This CDR3 is 13 amino acids long. This receptor was identified in a boy between 2 and 10 years old with acute lymphoblastic leukemia, due to receive a stem cell transplant. The material was PBMCs, obtained before TCRalphabeta/CD19-depleted stem cell transplant. The V and J genes are TRBV18 and TRBJ2-5; no clear D. DNA for the CDR3: TGTGCCAGCTCACCGGGGATACAGGAGACCCAGTACTTC. This gives the protein CASSPGIQETQYF.